The 10 T cell receptor beta chains given below trace back to one sample, sequenced in a study of cytomegalovirus exposure and HLA in healthy donors. The PCR was carried out with 60 Vbeta primers and 13 Jbeta primers. Using immunoSEQ multiplex PCR, the repertoire was profiled, and TCRdb retains in-frame clones only, with some absent. The profile covers about 200,000 clones, with approximately 80% appearing a single time and 1.7% taken by the ten largest. Sample: PBMCs. The receptors shown here come from a woman aged 18-35 years in good health and CMV-seronegative.

V and J are TRBV28 and TRBJ2-7; weak D call: TRBD1 (6 bases). Germline-derived CDR1 and CDR2 are MDHEN and SYDVKM. Trimming removed 7 bases at V and 0 bases at J, with 13 bases between. This CDR3 comprises 14 residues. The CDR3 coding sequence is TGTGCCAGCACCATACAGGGACACTCCTACGAGCAGTACTTC. It is translated as CASTIQGHSYEQYF.

V is TRBV18 and J is TRBJ2-2, with TRBD2 matching 7 bases. This CDR3 comprises 16 residues. Germline V gene lookup returns CDR1 KGHSH and CDR2 LQKENI. The V and J ends lost 3 bases and 6 bases, in that order; junction bases with no gene match: 10. The CDR3 here is CASSPLAGTTPGELFF. The CDR3 DNA sequence: TGTGCCAGCTCACCTCTAGCCGGGACTACACCCGGGGAGCTGTTTTTT.

The chain links TRBV7-8 to TRBJ2-1; D is perhaps TRBD1 (6 bases). Trimming stripped 5 bases from V and 4 bases from J, with 18 bases between. This CDR3 is built from 16 residues. Germline V lookup: CDR1 SGHVS, CDR2 FQNEAQ. CDR3 amino acids: CASSLIGQTKYNEQFF. CDR3 nucleotide sequence: TGTGCCAGCAGCCTCATCGGACAGACGAAATACAATGAGCAGTTCTTC.

The chain recombines TRBV27 with TRBJ2-1; a possible D gene is TRBD2 (6 bases). With 2 bases removed from V and 2 bases from J, the gap between germline ends came to 10 bases. The CDR3 has 15 amino acids. CDR1 and CDR2 from the germline V gene are MNHEY and SMNVEV (reference sequence). Here the CDR3 DNA reads TGTGCCAGCAGTTTAGCGCGGGGTCCCTACAATGAGCAGTTCTTC. It yields the protein CASSLARGPYNEQFF.

Concerning this clone: An end of the junction differs from the germline gene, which may be a read error. In DNA form, the CDR3 reads TGTTCCAGCAGCTGGGACATCTACGAGCAGTACTTC. As protein: CSSSWDIYEQYF. The rearrangement links TRBV7-9 to TRBJ2-7; D possibly corresponds to TRBD1 (6 bases). CDR3 length: 12 residues. Germline CDR1 reads SEHNR; CDR2 reads FQNEAQ (reference sequence).

This chain connects TRBV29-1 to TRBJ1-5; unclear D gene. Germline values: CDR1 SQVTM, CDR2 ANQGSEA. CDR3 length equals 15 residues. Trimming stripped 7 bases from V and 4 bases from J, with 20 bases between. CDR3 protein: CSDFREGRKNQPQHF. DNA for the CDR3: TGCAGCGACTTCCGGGAGGGCCGGAAGAATCAGCCCCAGCATTTT.

The chain combines TRBV2 with TRBJ2-3, with 12 bases fitting TRBD2. The ends lost 6 bases at V and 10 bases at J; junction bases unmatched: 14. This CDR3 is 16 amino acids long. Germline CDR1 is SNHLY and CDR2 is FYNNEI. The CDR3: CASSLGTSGPQVSQYF. The CDR3 DNA reads as TGTGCCAGCAGCCTCGGGACTAGCGGGCCGCAAGTTTCGCAGTATTTT. Full variable domain (rest looked up from reference TRBV2 and TRBJ2-3): EPEVTQTPSHQVTQMGQEVILRCVPISNHLYFYWYRQILGQKVEFLVSFYNNEISEKSEIFDDQFSVERPDGSNFTLKIRSTKLEDSAMYFCASSLGTSGPQVSQYFGPGTRLTVL.

The table lists this clone with a count of one. The chain has TRBV7-2 and TRBJ2-1; TRBD2 agrees at 8 bases. The CDR3 is 16 amino acids. Germline lookup yields CDR1 SGHTA and CDR2 FQGNSA. V shed 4 bases and J 0 bases; nucleotides not matched to a gene: 5. CDR3 loop: CASSSLAGSSYNEQFF. The CDR3 nucleotides are TGTGCCAGCAGCTCCTTAGCGGGGAGCTCCTACAATGAGCAGTTCTTC.

The chain carries TRBV7-9 and TRBJ1-3, with 7 nucleotides matching TRBD1. The CDR3 consists of 16 residues. CDR1 and CDR2 (germline): SEHNR, FQNEAQ (reference sequence). V shed 5 bases and J 3 bases; nucleotides not matched to a gene: 10. The CDR3 DNA reads as TGTGCCAGCAGCCCACTAAGCCGGACAGGTGGAAACACCATATATTTT. It specifies CASSPLSRTGGNTIYF.

The chain couples TRBV5-4 to TRBJ2-1, with 9 bases identical to TRBD2. The germline V gene encodes CDR1 SGHNT and CDR2 YYREEE (reference sequence). The V and J ends lost 4 bases and 7 bases, in that order; junction bases with no gene match: 15. The CDR3 is 17 amino acids. This CDR3 reads CASSVWWASGVRNEQFF. The CDR3 DNA reads as TGTGCCAGCAGCGTATGGTGGGCTAGCGGGGTCCGAAATGAGCAGTTCTTC. The full variable domain, its missing parts supplied by reference TRBV5-4 and TRBJ2-1, is ETGVTQSPTHLIKTRGQQVTLRCSSQSGHNTVSWYQQALGQGPQFIFQYYREEENGRGNFPPRFSGLQFPNYSSELNVNALELDDSALYLCASSVWWASGVRNEQFFGPGTRLTVL.